This T cell receptor beta chain was sequenced for a study of blood T cell repertoires in COVID-19. Study summary: Donors in the United States, Italy and Spain gave samples during acute or convalescent COVID-19. The cDNA or gDNA used as material had been derived from T cells, B-cell-depleted T cells, or PBMCs.

Clones were sequenced by immunoSEQ multiplex PCR, and TCRdb holds only the in-frame ones, with some missing. The table includes roughly 210,000 clones, less than 90% detected once. CDR1 and CDR2 from the germline V gene are LGHDT and YNNKEL (reference sequence). CDR3 length equals 14 residues. Trimming took off 3 bases at V and 5 bases at J, with 13 bases between the two ends. Sequenced material: peripheral blood. This sequence was found in a woman of 80 years or more with COVID-19, enrolled during active disease. The genes are TRBV3-1 (or the pseudogene TRBV3-2) and TRBJ1-1, with a possible D match to TRBD1 (5 bases). As DNA, the CDR3 is TGTGCCAGCAGCCAGTGGGGCAGGCTAACTGAAGCTTTCTTT. Its protein product is CASSQWGRLTEAFF.